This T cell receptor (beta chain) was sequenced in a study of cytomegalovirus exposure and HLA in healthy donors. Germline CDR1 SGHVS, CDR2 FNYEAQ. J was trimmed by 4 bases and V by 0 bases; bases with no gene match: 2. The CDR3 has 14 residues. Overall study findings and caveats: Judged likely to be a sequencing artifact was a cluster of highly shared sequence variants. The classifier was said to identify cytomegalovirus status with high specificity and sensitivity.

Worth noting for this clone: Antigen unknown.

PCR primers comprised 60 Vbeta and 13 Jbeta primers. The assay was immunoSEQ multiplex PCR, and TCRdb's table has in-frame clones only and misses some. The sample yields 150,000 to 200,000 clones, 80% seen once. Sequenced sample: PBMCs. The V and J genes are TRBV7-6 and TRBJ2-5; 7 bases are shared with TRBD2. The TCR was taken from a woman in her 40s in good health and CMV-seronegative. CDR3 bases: TGTGCCAGCAGCTTAGCAGGGGAGGGAGAGACCCAGTACTTC. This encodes CASSLAGEGETQYF.